A selection of T cell receptor beta chains follows, all from one sample in a study of T cell repertoires in cytomegalovirus infection. Via MiXCR, TCRdb re-called the reads, giving one row per CDR3 protein. This table has around 450,000 distinct CDR3 sequences, 10% to 12% appearing once. The sequenced sample consisted of PBMCs. The origin of the receptors is a human donor in good health (CMV status not recorded). Some clones in this sample may be carry-over from other donors' samples. Each CDR3 is given without its conserved first and last residue. Only part of the rows carry a size: once, few, many, or a class if the clone is expanded.

TRBJ2-5 TRBV11-1 many ASSSPGTAY
TRBJ1-2 TRBV12-3/TRBV12-4 many ASSLVRENGGYT
TRBJ1-5 TRBV20-1 NA SARDLGGLQPQH
TRBJ1-1 TRBV7-6 many ASSLWSGQGNTEAF
TRBJ2-2 TRBV3-1 NA ASSHGLAGALGELF
TRBJ1-5 TRBV2 many ASTRTGTNQPQH
TRBJ2-5 TRBV9 NA ARSVGAGGAETQY
TRBJ2-1 TRBV12-3/TRBV12-4 many ASSGLALSSYNEQF
TRBJ2-3 TRBV20-1 NA SASRTSGRSDTQY
TRBJ2-7 TRBV20-1 many SAPNGGPRTYEQY
TRBJ2-3 TRBV5-4 many ASSLARGTTDTQY
TRBJ2-1 TRBV7-3 many ASSPRLAGGPNEQF
TRBJ2-7 TRBV28 many ASSIGQGLSYEQY
TRBJ2-7 TRBV7-9 few ASSSDRDGYEQY
TRBJ1-6 TRBV28 many ASSSGTSPLH
TRBJ2-7 TRBV28 many ASSLLGGEGRRYEQY
TRBJ1-1 TRBV19 NA ASSIDEANTEAF
TRBJ1-2 TRBV16 NA ASSLSDRGHYGYT
TRBJ1-5 TRBV2 many ASSLRQGKYSNQPQH
TRBJ1-1 TRBV5-5 many ASSPSADTEAF
TRBJ2-3 TRBV20-1 NA SARGTGAPVRQY
TRBJ2-7 TRBV11-2 many ASSRPRGGGNEQY
TRBJ1-2 TRBV7-2 many ASSRDAASYGYT
TRBJ2-5 TRBV20-1 few SARGGAWYQETQY
TRBJ2-7 TRBV7-9 many ASSPPRLAGIYEQY
TRBJ2-7 TRBV2 few ASSEGQSYEQY
TRBJ1-3 TRBV7-8 many ASSLGSWGAAGNTIY
TRBJ2-5 TRBV7-6 many ASSLTSGRQETQY
TRBJ2-7 TRBV29-1 NA SVGQGNYEQY
TRBJ2-1 TRBV20-1 many SAKRTGMRGEQF
TRBJ2-1 TRBV20-1 many SAVQGAGYNEQF
TRBJ2-5 TRBV19 many ASNGGAQETQY
TRBJ2-1 TRBV28 NA ASSLGRTSGFDNEQF
TRBJ2-3 TRBV27 many ASSFRPQRDTQY
TRBJ1-4 TRBV19 many ASGSLLATNEKLF
TRBJ2-7 TRBV19 many ASTPTRGFTYEQY
TRBJ1-6 TRBV20-1 few SARDEATGNNSPLH
TRBJ1-5 TRBV28 NA ASRQTGYSNQPQH
TRBJ2-3 TRBV4-1 few ASSQFGQSEGTQY
TRBJ1-5 TRBV25-1 NA ASSDTGTLQPQH
TRBJ2-3 TRBV2 few ASSGTSGGKDTQY
TRBJ2-7 TRBV20-1 NA SARAGTVSYEQY
TRBJ1-3 TRBV6-1 NA ASSRQGSGNTIY